This passage covers 27 T cell receptor beta chains from one sample sequenced in a study of tumor-infiltrating lymphocytes in primary liver carcinoma (TCRdb year 2017). Without any cell sorting, total RNA and DNA were extracted together from around 20-30 mg of bulk tissue using the AllPrep DNA/RNA mini kit. Sequenced using an Illumina HiSeq 2500. Using a constant-region primer and ProtoScript II reverse transcriptase, TCRbeta-specific cDNA was reverse-transcribed from about 460 ng total RNA. Three nested multiplex PCR rounds, following a slightly modified ARM-PCR procedure, were used to build the TCRbeta libraries. Each of the first two PCR rounds ran for about 10 cycles and used multiplex TRBV1-TRBV30 forward primers together with a Cbeta reverse primer. Using fastp trimming at Q25 and MiXCR clonotype assembly, TCRdb reanalyzed the public sequencing data and kept in-frame beta chains. Entries that share a CDR3 protein sequence are merged under the most common genes and DNA. The sample table shows tens of thousands of distinct CDR3 sequences, and around 75% are seen once. About 13% of the sample goes to the ten largest clones.

The sequenced material came from liver tumor tissue from sampling region 4. This specimen's cell subset or site label, interpreted: tumor region T4, right-lateral pole. The receptors derive from a woman aged 60-70 years with primary liver carcinoma and hepatitis B virus infection.

This clonotype occurred many times. The limits of the CDR3 on the DNA are not certain, so only TCRdb's listed CDR3 is given. This chain connects TRBV7-9 to TRBJ2-7. The germline CDR1 and CDR2 sequences are SEHNR and FQNEAQ (reference sequence). From its first to its last residue, the CDR3 has 13 amino acids. CDR3 region: CASSLSQLYQQYF.

On this clonotype itself: It is likely a read error, because the conserved phenylalanine at the end of the CDR3 is missing. V usage is TRBV6-1 and J usage is TRBJ1-2; 10 nucleotides align to TRBD1. J lost 2 bases, V lost 9 bases, and 15 bases had no gene match. This CDR3 has 17 amino acids. Germline V gene sequence: CDR1 MNHNS, CDR2 SASEGT. The CDR3 coding sequence is TGTGCCAGGAGTCGCGGGACAGGGGCTTCCCGGAACTATGGCTACACCTTA. It encodes CARSRGTGASRNYGYTL.

On this clonotype: A much larger clone is a single base away; this may be a read error. The J gene is TRBJ1-2, the V gene TRBV5-1; the match to TRBD1 covers 9 bases. CDR1 and CDR2 (germline): SGHRS, YFSETQ. The CDR3 contains 14 residues. After removal of 4 bases from V and 9 bases from J, the junction contained 10 bases not matched to a gene. CDR3: CASSQAGTGRCYTF. DNA for the CDR3: TGCGCCAGCAGCCAAGCCGGGACAGGGCGCTGCTACACCTTC.

This clonotype was detected a few times. This may be a read error, as it is one base from a much larger clone. The chain is built from TRBV5-1 and TRBJ2-2; 9 bases are a match to TRBD2. Trimming cost V 6 bases and J 8 bases; bases outside gene matches: 17. CDR3 length equals 17 residues. CDR1 and CDR2 (germline): SGHRS, YFSETQ. CDR3 sequence reads: CASNWSLAGPNMGELFF. The CDR3 nucleotides read TGCGCCAGCAACTGGAGCCTAGCGGGACCGAACATGGGGGAGCTGTTTTTT.

This clonotype was picked up a small number of times. CDR3 nucleotide sequence: TGTGCCAGTAGCACCTCTCGAACCGGAGGGGGCACTGAAGCTTTCTTT. Its translation is CASSTSRTGGGTEAFF. The chain joins TRBV19 to TRBJ1-1, with TRBD1 as a possible D gene (6 bases). The V end was cut by 6 bases, the J end by 4 bases, with 21 bases between. CDR3 length: 16 residues. Germline V gene lookup returns CDR1 LNHDA and CDR2 SQIVND (reference sequence).

The rearrangement uses TRBV13 and TRBJ2-1, with 8 bases matching TRBD2. The germline V gene encodes CDR1 PRHDT and CDR2 FYEKMQ (reference sequence). The CDR3 is 14 residues long. Trimming at V came to 6 bases and at J to 10 bases, leaving 11 bases not matched to a gene. This CDR3 reads CASSWRTSSEEQFF. DNA of the CDR3: TGTGCCAGCAGTTGGAGGACTAGCTCTGAGGAGCAGTTCTTC.

This clonotype appeared a few times. This may stem from a read error, because a much larger clone lies one nucleotide away. This rearrangement joins TRBV12-3 or TRBV12-4 to TRBJ1-1; D gene unclear. The CDR3 runs 12 residues. The CDR3 region is CVSVRISTEAFF. CDR3 nucleotides: TGTGTCAGCGTCCGGATAAGCACTGAAGCTTTCTTT.

In the case of this clonotype: In this CDR3 the conserved last residue, phenylalanine or tryptophan, is missing, so a read error is likely. The chain combines TRBV28 with TRBJ1-5; 8 nucleotides align to TRBD1. CDR3 length: 15 residues. Germline CDR1 MDHEN, CDR2 SYDVKM. The ends lost 3 bases at V and 0 bases at J; junction bases unmatched: 1. This CDR3 is CASSFGQGSNQPQHS. The DNA of the CDR3 is TGTGCCAGCAGTTTCGGACAGGGTAGCAATCAGCCCCAGCATTCT.

The chain recombines TRBV20-1 with TRBJ2-7; maybe TRBD1 (6 bases). V lost 5 bases and J lost 1, with 9 bases in between. This CDR3 contains 12 residues. Germline CDR1 and CDR2: DFQATT and SNEGSKA (reference sequence). The CDR3 spells CSAPDRSYEQYF. CDR3 DNA sequence: TGCAGTGCTCCGGACAGATCCTACGAGCAGTACTTC.

The chain links TRBV29-1 to TRBJ1-2; D is undetermined. The germline V and J ends were trimmed by 3 bases and 5 bases, with 19 bases remaining between them. CDR1 SQVTM and CDR2 ANQGSEA come from the germline V gene. This CDR3 is 15 amino acids long. CDR3 residues: CSVEISESEGYGYTF. The CDR3 DNA reads TGCAGCGTTGAGATTTCCGAAAGTGAAGGTTATGGCTACACCTTC.

About this clonotype itself: The junction and the germline gene differ at one end; a read error may be behind it. The chain has TRBV6-6 and TRBJ2-3; TRBD2 aligns across 7 bases. Germline assignment: CDR1 MNHNY and CDR2 SVGAGI (reference sequence). The CDR3 has 18 amino acids. CDR3 sequence: CTSSYSRGSSRGTDTQYF. In DNA form, the CDR3 reads TGTACCAGCAGTTACTCACGCGGGAGCTCCAGAGGCACAGATACGCAGTATTTT.

Note on this clonotype: One end of the junction varies from germline; a read error may be responsible. The chain joins TRBV28 to TRBJ1-1, with D possibly TRBD1 on 6 matching bases. Germline V gene data show CDR1 as MDHEN and CDR2 as SYDVKM. This CDR3 spans 13 amino acids. CDR3 nucleotide sequence: TGTGCCGATAGTTTGGGGGACAAATCTGAATCTTTCTTT. Encoded protein: CADSLGDKSESFF.

Sample share makes this clonotype medium-sized. V and J are TRBV11-3 and TRBJ1-5; TRBD1 agrees at 8 bases. J lost 5 bases, V lost 5 bases, and 5 bases had no gene match. There are 14 residues in the CDR3. Germline assignment: CDR1 SGHNT and CDR2 YENEEA. CDR3 nucleotide sequence: TGTGCCAGCAGCCCAAGGACAGGGTATCAGCCCCAGCATTTT. Translating it yields CASSPRTGYQPQHF.

With regard to this clonotype: A much larger clone differs from this one at a single base, so this may be a read error. The chain has TRBV5-1 and TRBJ2-2, with D unclear. The CDR3 sequence is 13 residues long. Trimming shortened V by 4 bases and J by 7 bases, and 11 bases separated the two germline ends. Germline V CDR1 and CDR2: SGHRS, YFSETQ. For the CDR3, the DNA is TGCGCCAGCAGCCGCGACCGCCTCGGGGAGCTGTTTTTT. It specifies CASSRDRLGELFF.

As concerns this clonotype: The junction shows a germline mismatch at one end, possibly a read error. The V call is TRBV12-3 or TRBV12-4, the J call TRBJ1-4; D ambiguous. This CDR3 contains 14 residues. The CDR3 is CARRDLPTNEELFF. The CDR3 DNA sequence: TGTGCCAGGAGGGATTTGCCGACTAATGAAGAACTGTTTTTT.

About this clonotype itself: At one of its ends the junction is not consistent with the germline gene, which may arise from a read error. This sequence joins TRBV11-3 and TRBJ2-1; D possibly corresponds to TRBD2 (5 bases). There are 17 residues in the CDR3. Looked up from germline, CDR1 is SGHNT and CDR2 is YENEEA. This CDR3 is CASSLRIGGLSYNEQSF. Written as DNA, the CDR3 is TGTGCCAGCAGCTTACGGATCGGCGGGCTCTCCTACAATGAGCAGTCCTTC.

This clonotype came up once. The conserved phenylalanine or tryptophan normally closing the CDR3 is absent here, so this likely arose from a read error. The genes are TRBV6-5 and TRBJ2-1, with a weak D call TRBD2 (7 bases). This CDR3 contains 13 residues. Trimming stripped 8 bases from V and 7 bases from J, with 15 bases between. From germline, CDR1 is MNHEY and CDR2 SVGAGI. CDR3 nucleotide sequence: TGTGCCAGCCAAAGGGGGGGAGCTAATGAGCAGTTCCTC. It yields the protein CASQRGGANEQFL.

This chain connects TRBV6-5 to TRBJ1-2, with D perhaps TRBD1 (5 bases). Looked up from germline, CDR1 is MNHEY and CDR2 is SVGAGI. CDR3 length: 12 residues. The CDR3 loop reads CGNSQGEGGYTF. Written as DNA, the CDR3 is TGTGGCAACAGTCAGGGAGAGGGGGGCTACACCTTC.

V usage is TRBV29-1 and J usage is TRBJ2-3; 13 nucleotides match TRBD2. From germline, CDR1 is SQVTM and CDR2 ANQGSEA. The V and J ends lost 7 bases and 8 bases, in that order; junction bases with no gene match: 9. The CDR3 extends over 14 amino acids. CDR3 in amino acids: CSDLLAGGSVTQYF. The CDR3 bases are TGCAGCGATCTACTAGCGGGAGGGTCGGTTACGCAGTATTTT.

This clonotype was observed once. The gene calls are TRBV4-2 and TRBJ1-2; D is unclear. CDR3 length: 15 residues. Germline assignment: CDR1 LGHNA and CDR2 YNFKEQ. The V end lost 4 bases, the J end lost 13 bases, and 25 bases lay between the germline ends. This CDR3 reads CASSPGYGVIYVCTF. The CDR3 nucleotides read TGTGCCAGCAGCCCCGGGTACGGGGTGATTTACGTCTGCACCTTC.

A word on this clonotype: One junction end disagrees with the germline gene, perhaps due to a read error. The chain joins TRBV11-2 to TRBJ2-3, with 9 positions matching TRBD2. Germline-derived CDR1 and CDR2 are SGHAT and FQNNGV. The CDR3 totals 16 residues. CDR3 in amino acids: CASSLFGGTSIDTQYF. In nucleotides, the CDR3 is TGTGCCAGCAGCTTATTCGGCGGGACTAGCATAGATACACAGTATTTT.

Note on this clonotype: At one of its ends the junction is not consistent with the germline gene, which may arise from a read error. This chain connects TRBV29-1 to TRBJ2-7, with TRBD2 identical over 8 bases. The CDR3 is 14 amino acids. Germline loops: CDR1 SQVTM, CDR2 ANQGSEA. The CDR3 sequence: CSVAPTSDRYEQHF. The CDR3 DNA reads TGCAGCGTTGCTCCGACTAGCGACCGCTACGAGCAGCATTTC.

This clonotype was recorded a few times. The rearrangement uses TRBV2 and TRBJ1-3; the D gene is possibly TRBD1 (6 bases). V was clipped by 6 bases and J by 8 bases, with 14 bases between them. This CDR3 region has 13 residues. Germline V CDR1 and CDR2: SNHLY, FYNNEI. The CDR3 coding sequence is TGTGCCAGCAGGGACACAGGGTCGCACACCATATATTTT. The encoded protein is CASRDTGSHTIYF.

This clonotype is labeled medium-sized. The chain joins TRBV11-3 to TRBJ2-7; TRBD2 agrees at 7 bases. Germline V gene sequence: CDR1 SGHNT, CDR2 YENEEA. The junction had 15 bases not matched to a gene; V was cut back by 5 bases and J by 2 bases. The CDR3 extends over 17 amino acids. The CDR3 DNA reads as TGTGCCAGCAGCCCGGACCGAGCGGGATTAGGTACCTACGAGCAGTACTTC. Translation: CASSPDRAGLGTYEQYF.

This chain links TRBV9 with TRBJ1-2; D possibly corresponds to TRBD1 (6 bases). The germline V gene has CDR1 SGDLS and CDR2 YYNGEE. The CDR3 sequence is 14 residues long. Trimming shortened V by 8 bases and J by 8 bases, and 22 bases separated the two germline ends. CDR3 DNA sequence: TGTGCCAGAAGCCCCCCCCAGGGGCTCCCGGGCTACACCTTC. Translation: CARSPPQGLPGYTF.

As to this clonotype: A much larger clone differs from this one at a single base, so this may be a read error. V gene TRBV6-4 combines with J gene TRBJ1-5, with a possible D match to TRBD1 (5 bases). CDR1 is MRHNA and CDR2 is SNTAGT in the germline V gene. Between the trimmed V and J ends, which lost 7 bases and 2 bases, there was a span of 21 bases. This CDR3 region has 17 residues. The CDR3 spells CASKEGDLEDGNQPQHF. CDR3 DNA sequence: TGTGCCAGCAAGGAAGGGGATTTAGAGGATGGCAATCAGCCCCAGCATTTT.

This clonotype was detected ten times or more. The chain combines TRBV30 with TRBJ2-1; a possible D gene is TRBD2 (5 bases). V was cut by 0 bases and J by 9 bases, with 15 bases left in between. Germline lookup yields CDR1 GTSNPN and CDR2 SVGIG (reference sequence). This CDR3 contains 14 residues. CDR3 residues: CAWSVNMRAGEQFF. CDR3 DNA sequence: TGTGCCTGGAGTGTAAATATGAGGGCTGGTGAGCAGTTCTTC.